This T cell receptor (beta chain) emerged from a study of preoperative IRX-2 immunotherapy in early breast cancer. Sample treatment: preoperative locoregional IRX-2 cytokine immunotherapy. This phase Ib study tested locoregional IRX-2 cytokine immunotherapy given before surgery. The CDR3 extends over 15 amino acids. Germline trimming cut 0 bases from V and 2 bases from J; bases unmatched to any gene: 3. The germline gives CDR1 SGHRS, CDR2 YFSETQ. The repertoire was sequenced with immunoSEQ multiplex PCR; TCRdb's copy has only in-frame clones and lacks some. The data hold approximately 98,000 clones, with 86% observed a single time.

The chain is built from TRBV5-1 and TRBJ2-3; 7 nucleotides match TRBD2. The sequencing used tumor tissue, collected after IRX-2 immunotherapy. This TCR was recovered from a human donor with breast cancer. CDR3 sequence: CASSLEGTITDTQYF. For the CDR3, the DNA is TGCGCCAGCAGCTTGGAAGGGACTATCACAGATACGCAGTATTTT. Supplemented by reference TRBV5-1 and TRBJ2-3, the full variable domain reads KAGVTQTPRYLIKTRGQQVTLSCSPISGHRSVSWYQQTPGQGLQFLFEYFSETQRNKGNFPGRFSGRQFSNSRSEMNVSTLELGDSALYLCASSLEGTITDTQYFGPGTRLTVL.